This TCR beta chain was profiled in a study of cytotoxic CD8 clonotypes in ibrutinib-treated CLL. Study-level points and caveats: In comparison with age-matched healthy donors, baseline clonality was higher and tracked circulating CD8+ T-cell counts.

This clone is a singleton in its sample. As yet, its antigen is unknown. TCRdb keeps only in-frame clones here, not all; method: immunoSEQ multiplex PCR. Among approximately 200,000 clones listed, about 72% were seen once. This receptor was obtained from a human donor with chronic lymphocytic leukemia. Specimen: PBMCs, collected after 24 months of ibrutinib treatment.

The CDR3 protein is CASSTRNKAGWDEQFF. The CDR3 DNA is TGTGCCAGCAGCACCCGGAATAAAGCGGGTTGGGATGAGCAGTTCTTC. V gene TRBV4-2 combines with J gene TRBJ2-1; D may be TRBD2 (6 bases). The CDR3 covers 16 residues. Germline CDR1 reads LGHNA; CDR2 reads YNFKEQ. V lost 5 bases to trimming and J lost 8 bases, with 22 bases between them.